Given below is one T cell receptor beta chain in context. Participants spanned ages about 18 to 90 years and resided in 20 to 25 US areas. Cohort assignment relied on participant-reported clinical history. The sample belongs to a study of blood T cell repertoires in COVID-19. Study as a whole: Sample material is recorded as cDNA or gDNA derived from T cells, B-cell-depleted T cells, or PBMCs.

The CDR3 sequence is 14 residues long. From germline, CDR1 is LGHNA and CDR2 YNFKEQ. Losses at the gene ends were 1 base for V and 5 bases for J; bases not matched to a gene: 2. Sequencing used immunoSEQ multiplex PCR; TCRdb keeps in-frame clones, though not all of them. The table lists under 300,000 clones, approximately 90% of them singletons, with 2% to 3% in the top ten. The V call is TRBV4-2, the J call TRBJ1-2; 9 bases line up with TRBD1. Material: PBMCs or T cells enriched from blood (not recorded which). The source is a woman aged 18-29 years who had recovered from COVID-19. This CDR3 reads CASSQGQGGYGYTF. The DNA for the CDR3 is TGTGCCAGCAGCCAAGGACAGGGGGGGTATGGCTACACCTTC.